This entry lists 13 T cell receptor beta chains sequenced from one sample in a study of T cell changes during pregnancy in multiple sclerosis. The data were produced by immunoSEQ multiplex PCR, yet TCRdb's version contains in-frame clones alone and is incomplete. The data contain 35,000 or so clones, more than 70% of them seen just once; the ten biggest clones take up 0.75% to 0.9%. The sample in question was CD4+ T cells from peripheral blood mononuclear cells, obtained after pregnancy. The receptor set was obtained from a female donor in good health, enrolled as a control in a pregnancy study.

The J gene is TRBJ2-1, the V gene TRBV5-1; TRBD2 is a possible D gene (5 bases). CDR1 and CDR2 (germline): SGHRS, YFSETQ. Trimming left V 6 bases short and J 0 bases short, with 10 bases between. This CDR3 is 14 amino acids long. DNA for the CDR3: TGCGCCAGCATCCCGGGGAGCTCCTACAATGAGCAGTTCTTC. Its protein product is CASIPGSSYNEQFF.

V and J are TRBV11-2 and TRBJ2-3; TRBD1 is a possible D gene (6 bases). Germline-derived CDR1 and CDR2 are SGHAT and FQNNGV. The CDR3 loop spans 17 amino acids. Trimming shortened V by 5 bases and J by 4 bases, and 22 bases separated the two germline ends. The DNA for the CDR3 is TGTGCCAGCAGCCCCAGGGGCAGACTCCCAGGCGCAGATACGCAGTATTTT. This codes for CASSPRGRLPGADTQYF.

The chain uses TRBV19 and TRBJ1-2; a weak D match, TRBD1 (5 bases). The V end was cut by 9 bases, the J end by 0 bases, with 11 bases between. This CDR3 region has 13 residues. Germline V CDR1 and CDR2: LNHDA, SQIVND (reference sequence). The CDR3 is CASRGSTNYGYTF. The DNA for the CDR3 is TGTGCCAGCCGGGGGTCAACTAACTATGGCTACACCTTC.

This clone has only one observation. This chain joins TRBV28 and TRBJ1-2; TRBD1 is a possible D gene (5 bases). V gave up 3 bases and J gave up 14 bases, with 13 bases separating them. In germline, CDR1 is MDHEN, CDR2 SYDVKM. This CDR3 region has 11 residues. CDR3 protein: CASSFSAGLTF. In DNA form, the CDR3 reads TGTGCCAGCAGTTTTTCGGCAGGGTTGACCTTC.

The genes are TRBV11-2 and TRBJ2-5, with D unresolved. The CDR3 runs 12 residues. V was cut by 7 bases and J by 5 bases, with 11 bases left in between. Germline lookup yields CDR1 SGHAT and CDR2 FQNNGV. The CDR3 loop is CASTQTQETQYF. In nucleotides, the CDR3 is TGTGCCAGCACCCAAACGCAGGAGACCCAGTACTTC.

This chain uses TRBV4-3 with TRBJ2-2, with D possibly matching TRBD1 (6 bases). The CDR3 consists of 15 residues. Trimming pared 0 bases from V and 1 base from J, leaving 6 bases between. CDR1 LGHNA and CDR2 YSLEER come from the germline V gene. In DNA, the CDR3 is TGCGCCAGCAGCCAAGAGACAGGGAACACCGGGGAGCTGTTTTTT. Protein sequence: CASSQETGNTGELFF.

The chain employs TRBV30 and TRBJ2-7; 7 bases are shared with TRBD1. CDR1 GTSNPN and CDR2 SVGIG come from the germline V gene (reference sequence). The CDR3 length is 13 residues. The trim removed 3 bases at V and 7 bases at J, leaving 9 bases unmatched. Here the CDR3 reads CAWSPSRGQEQYF. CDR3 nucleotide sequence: TGTGCCTGGAGCCCCTCTAGGGGGCAAGAGCAGTACTTC. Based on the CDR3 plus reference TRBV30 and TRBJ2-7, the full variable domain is SQTIHQWPATLVQPVGSPLSLECTVEGTSNPNLYWYRQAAGRGLQLLFYSVGIGQISSEVPQNLSASRPQDRQFILSSKKLLLSDSGFYLCAWSPSRGQEQYFGPGTRLTVT.

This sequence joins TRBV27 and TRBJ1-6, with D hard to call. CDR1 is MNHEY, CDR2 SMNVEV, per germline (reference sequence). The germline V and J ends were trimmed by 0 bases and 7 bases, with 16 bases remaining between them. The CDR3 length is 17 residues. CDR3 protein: CASSLSAGSSVNSPLHF. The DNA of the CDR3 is TGTGCCAGCAGTTTATCAGCGGGGTCGAGCGTCAATTCACCCCTCCACTTT.

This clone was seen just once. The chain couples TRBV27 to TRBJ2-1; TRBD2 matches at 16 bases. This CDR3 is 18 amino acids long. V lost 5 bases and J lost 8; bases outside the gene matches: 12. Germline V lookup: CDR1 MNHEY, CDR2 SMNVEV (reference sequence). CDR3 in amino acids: CASSIPGLAGGRGYEQFF. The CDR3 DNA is TGTGCCAGCAGTATACCGGGACTAGCGGGGGGGCGAGGATATGAGCAGTTCTTC.

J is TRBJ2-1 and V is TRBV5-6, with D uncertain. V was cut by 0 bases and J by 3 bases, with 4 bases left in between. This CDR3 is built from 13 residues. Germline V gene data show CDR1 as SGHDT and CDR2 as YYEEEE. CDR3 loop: CASSLDSYNEQFF. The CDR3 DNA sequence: TGTGCCAGCAGCTTGGACAGCTACAATGAGCAGTTCTTC.

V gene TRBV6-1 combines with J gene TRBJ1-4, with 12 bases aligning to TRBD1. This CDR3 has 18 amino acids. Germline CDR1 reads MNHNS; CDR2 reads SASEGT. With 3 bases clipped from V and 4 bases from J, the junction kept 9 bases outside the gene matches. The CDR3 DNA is TGTGCCAGCAGTGATATACGGGACAGGGGGCTTGGTAATGAAAAACTGTTTTTT. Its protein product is CASSDIRDRGLGNEKLFF.

CDR3 nucleotide sequence: TGTGCCAGCAGCTCTTTAAGCGGTAGCTCCTACAATGAGCAGTTCTTC. It specifies CASSSLSGSSYNEQFF. The V and J genes are TRBV7-6 and TRBJ2-1; TRBD2 might be the D (5 bases). Deletions cut 4 bases from V and 0 bases from J, with 13 bases between. Germline CDR1 reads SGHVS; CDR2 reads FNYEAQ. The CDR3 sequence is 16 residues long.

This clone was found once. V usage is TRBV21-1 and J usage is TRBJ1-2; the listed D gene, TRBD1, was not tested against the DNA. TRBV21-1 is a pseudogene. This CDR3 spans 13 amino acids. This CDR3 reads CASGDRGRYGYTF. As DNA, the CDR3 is TGTGCCAGCGGTGACAGGGGAAGGTATGGCTACACCTTC.